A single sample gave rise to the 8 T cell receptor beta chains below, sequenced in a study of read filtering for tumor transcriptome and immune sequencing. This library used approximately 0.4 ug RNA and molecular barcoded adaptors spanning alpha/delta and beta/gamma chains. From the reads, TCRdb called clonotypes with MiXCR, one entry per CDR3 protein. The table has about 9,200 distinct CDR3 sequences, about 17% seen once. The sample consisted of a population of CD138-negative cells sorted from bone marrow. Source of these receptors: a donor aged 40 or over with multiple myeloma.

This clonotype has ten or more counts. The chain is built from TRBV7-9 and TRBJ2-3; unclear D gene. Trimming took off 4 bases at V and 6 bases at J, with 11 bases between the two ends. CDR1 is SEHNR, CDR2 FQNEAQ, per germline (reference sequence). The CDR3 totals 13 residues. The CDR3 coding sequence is TGTGCCAGCAGCTCGCAGCTCTCGGATACGCAGTATTTT. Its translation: CASSSQLSDTQYF.

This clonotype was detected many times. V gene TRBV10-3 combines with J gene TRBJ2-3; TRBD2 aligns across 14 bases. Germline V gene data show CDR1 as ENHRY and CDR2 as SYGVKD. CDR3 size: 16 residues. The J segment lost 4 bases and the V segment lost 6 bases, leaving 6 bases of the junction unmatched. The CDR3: CAIRDGTSGSPDTQYF. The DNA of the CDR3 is TGTGCCATCAGGGACGGGACTAGCGGGAGCCCAGATACGCAGTATTTT.

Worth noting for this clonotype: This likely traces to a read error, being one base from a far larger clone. The CDR3 spells CASSPFNRYNEQYF. Here the CDR3 DNA reads TGTGCCAGCTCACCATTCAACAGATACAATGAGCAGTACTTC. The chain recombines TRBV18 with TRBJ2-7; no reliable D call. Germline V gives CDR1 KGHSH, CDR2 LQKENI. Trimming took 2 bases from V and 7 from J, leaving 15 bases between them. This CDR3 has 14 amino acids.

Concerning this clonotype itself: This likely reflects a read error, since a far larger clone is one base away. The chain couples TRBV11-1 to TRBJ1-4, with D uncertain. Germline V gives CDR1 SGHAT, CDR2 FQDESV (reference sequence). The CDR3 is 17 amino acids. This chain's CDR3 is CASSSTLGAGVLDTQCF. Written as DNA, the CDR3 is TGTGCCAGCAGCTCGACCCTCGGAGCGGGAGTATTGGATACGCAGTGTTTT.

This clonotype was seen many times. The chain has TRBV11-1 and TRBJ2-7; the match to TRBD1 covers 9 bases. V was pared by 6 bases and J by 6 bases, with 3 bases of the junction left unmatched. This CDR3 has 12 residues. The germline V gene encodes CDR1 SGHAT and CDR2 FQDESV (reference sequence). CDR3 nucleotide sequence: TGTGCCAGCAGATCGGACAGGGGCGAGCAGTACTTC. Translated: CASRSDRGEQYF.

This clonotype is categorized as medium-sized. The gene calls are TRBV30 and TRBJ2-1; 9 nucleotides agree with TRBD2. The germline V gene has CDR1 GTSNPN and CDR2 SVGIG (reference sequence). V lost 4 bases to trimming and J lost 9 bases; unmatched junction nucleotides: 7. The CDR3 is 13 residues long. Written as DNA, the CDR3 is TGTGCCTGGACCTCCGGGACTAGCACTGAGCAGTTCTTC. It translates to CAWTSGTSTEQFF.

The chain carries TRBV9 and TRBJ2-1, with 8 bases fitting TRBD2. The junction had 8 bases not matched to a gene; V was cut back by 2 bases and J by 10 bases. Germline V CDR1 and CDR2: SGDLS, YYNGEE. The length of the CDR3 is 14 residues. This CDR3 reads CASSVGGALVEQFF. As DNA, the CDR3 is TGTGCCAGCAGCGTCGGGGGGGCCTTAGTCGAGCAGTTCTTC.

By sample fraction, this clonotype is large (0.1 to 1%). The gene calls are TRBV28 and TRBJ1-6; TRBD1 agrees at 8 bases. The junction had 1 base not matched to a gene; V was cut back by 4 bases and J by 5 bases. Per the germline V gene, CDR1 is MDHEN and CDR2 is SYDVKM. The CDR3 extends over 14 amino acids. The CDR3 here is CASSSTGDNSPLHF. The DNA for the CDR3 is TGTGCCAGCAGTTCGACAGGGGATAATTCACCCCTCCACTTT.